The next 18 T cell receptor beta chains were all read from a single sample in a study of tumor-infiltrating lymphocytes in oesophageal squamous cell carcinoma. A single record per CDR3 protein comes from TCRdb applying MiXCR to the PCR reads. The sample shows 20,000 to 25,000 distinct CDR3 sequences, about 35% of them seen only once. Material for sequencing was esophageal tumor tissue. All receptors derive from a female donor with esophageal squamous cell carcinoma.

In DNA form, the CDR3 reads TGTGCCAGCAGTTACTCGAAAGGGAGGACTGAAGCTTTCTTT. It specifies CASSYSKGRTEAFF. This chain joins TRBV6-6 and TRBJ2-3; no definite D call. Near its end, the DNA agrees better with TRBJ1-1, so the J call may be wrong. CDR3 size: 14 residues. Germline V gene sequence: CDR1 MNHNY, CDR2 SVGAGI (reference sequence).

This clonotype was observed many times. J is TRBJ1-6 and V is TRBV11-2; no reliable D call. The CDR3 consists of 14 residues. Germline V gives CDR1 SGHAT, CDR2 FQNNGV. The V and J ends lost 4 bases and 11 bases respectively, with 15 bases between them. The CDR3: CASSSRASPTPLHF. The CDR3 DNA reads as TGTGCCAGCAGCTCCCGGGCAAGTCCCACACCCCTCCACTTT.

With respect to this clonotype: A much larger clone is a single base away; this may be a read error. The chain couples TRBV6-1 to TRBJ2-7; D ambiguous. The J call is in doubt because the DNA end fits TRBJ2-1 better. Germline V CDR1 and CDR2: MNHNS, SASEGT. The CDR3 consists of 10 residues. This CDR3 is CASSVYEQFF. Here the CDR3 DNA reads TGTGCCAGCAGTGTTTACGAGCAGTTCTTC.

This clonotype was observed many times. DNA of the CDR3: TGTGCCAGCAGTAAAACAGACTATGGCTACACCTTC. Translated, it gives CASSKTDYGYTF. The V gene is TRBV6-1, the J gene TRBJ1-2; D remains unclear. The CDR3 has 12 amino acids. Germline V gives CDR1 MNHNS, CDR2 SASEGT. V lost 5 bases to trimming and J lost 3 bases, with 7 bases between them.

Concerning this clonotype itself: At one boundary the junction diverges from the germline segment, which might be a read error. The CDR3 DNA reads TGTGCCAGTAGTCAACAGGGATCGACCAACCGAAATTCACCCCTCCACTTC. Protein: CASSQQGSTNRNSPLHF. This chain uses TRBV19 with TRBJ2-1; D may be TRBD1 (6 bases). Germline CDR1 and CDR2: LNHDA and SQIVND (reference sequence). The CDR3 is 17 residues long.

This clonotype came up many times. The chain carries TRBV28 and TRBJ2-5, with 8 bases that match TRBD2. After removal of 3 bases from V and 1 base from J, the junction contained 7 bases not matched to a gene. This CDR3 has 16 residues. Germline lookup yields CDR1 MDHEN and CDR2 SYDVKM. CDR3 DNA: TGTGCCAGCAGTTTGGAGGCCAGCGGGGGCCAAGAGACCCAGTACTTC. It codes for CASSLEASGGQETQYF.

The chain carries TRBV7-9 and TRBJ2-3; a possible D gene is TRBD1 (7 bases). In germline, CDR1 is SEHNR, CDR2 FQNEAQ (reference sequence). The V end lost 0 bases, the J end lost 3 bases, and 10 bases lay between the germline ends. The CDR3 has 15 amino acids. The DNA for the CDR3 is TGTGCCAGCAGCTTAGCAGCAGGGGGGACAGATACGCAGTATTTT. Amino acids: CASSLAAGGTDTQYF.

This clonotype was observed a handful of times. V usage is TRBV5-1 and J usage is TRBJ1-2; 7 positions match TRBD1. Losses at the gene ends were 4 bases for V and 8 bases for J; bases not matched to a gene: 8. This CDR3 is 13 amino acids long. Germline lookup yields CDR1 SGHRS and CDR2 YFSETQ. CDR3 DNA sequence: TGCGCCAGCAGCAAGGGACAGCAGCAGGGCTACACCTTC. Translated, it gives CASSKGQQQGYTF.

The V gene is TRBV7-2, the J gene TRBJ2-1; 11 nucleotides match TRBD2. The end of the DNA is better explained by TRBJ2-5, so the J call may be wrong. CDR1 is SGHTA and CDR2 is FQGNSA in the germline V gene. The CDR3 runs to 13 residues. The CDR3, as DNA: TGTGCCAGCAGAATAGCGGGAGGGGAGACCCAGTACTTC. Translated, it gives CASRIAGGETQYF.

V usage is TRBV19 and J usage is TRBJ2-1; a possible D gene is TRBD2 (5 bases). The CDR3 runs 15 residues. Germline assignment: CDR1 LNHDA and CDR2 SQIVND (reference sequence). Trimming shortened V by 2 bases and J by 0 bases, and 8 bases separated the two germline ends. Here the CDR3 DNA reads TGTGCCAGTAGTATAAACGGGAACTCCTACAATGAGCAGTTCTTC. Its protein is CASSINGNSYNEQFF. The whole variable domain, filled in from reference TRBV19 and TRBJ2-1, reads DGGITQSPKYLFRKEGQNVTLSCEQNLNHDAMYWYRQDPGQGLRLIYYSQIVNDFQKGDIAEGYSVSREKKESFPLTVTSAQKNPTAFYLCASSINGNSYNEQFFGPGTRLTVL.

This clonotype occurred many times. The chain carries TRBV7-2 and TRBJ2-1, with 11 bases that match TRBD2. There are 14 residues in the CDR3. V trimming: 3 bases; J trimming: 9 bases; junction bases outside the gene matches: 4. The germline gives CDR1 SGHTA, CDR2 FQGNSA. The CDR3 DNA reads TGTGCCAGCAGCTTTCTGACTAGCGGGGCTGAGCAGTTCTTC. The encoded protein is CASSFLTSGAEQFF.

At least ten counts were recorded for this clonotype. This chain links TRBV6-1 with TRBJ2-7, with 7 bases lining up with TRBD1. The CDR3 loop spans 15 amino acids. The J segment lost 2 bases and the V segment lost 6 bases, leaving 10 bases of the junction unmatched. The germline CDR1 and CDR2 sequences are MNHNS and SASEGT. For the CDR3, the DNA is TGTGCCAGCAGCCAACAAACAGGGGACCCCTACGAGCAGTACTTC. Its protein is CASSQQTGDPYEQYF.

As to this clonotype: Because it lacks the conserved phenylalanine or tryptophan at the end, this CDR3 is likely a read error. The limits of the CDR3 on the DNA are not certain, so only TCRdb's listed CDR3 is given. This chain joins TRBV7-2 and TRBJ2-6; no check of the table's D call, TRBD1, against the DNA was made. Germline V gene sequence: CDR1 SGHTA, CDR2 FQGNSA. The CDR3 is 17 amino acids in total, end residues counted. CDR3 residues: CASSLGTGGIYGYTFGA.

The J gene is TRBJ2-1, the V gene TRBV4-2; TRBD2 aligns across 15 bases. The J call may be mistaken, given a closer DNA end match to TRBJ2-7. CDR1 LGHNA and CDR2 YNFKEQ come from the germline V gene. This CDR3 contains 18 residues. The CDR3 sequence is CASSLTGTSGGKLYEQYF. CDR3 bases: TGTGCCAGCAGCCTCACCGGGACTAGCGGGGGGAAACTTTACGAGCAGTACTTC.

The V and J genes are TRBV20-1 and TRBJ2-7; a weak D match, TRBD1 (5 bases). TRBJ2-4 explains the end of the DNA better; the J call may be wrong. There are 12 residues in the CDR3. Germline V lookup: CDR1 DFQATT, CDR2 SNEGSKA (reference sequence). The CDR3 region has the DNA TGCAGTGCAAGAAGGGGCTCTTACATTCAGTACTTC. Translating it yields CSARRGSYIQYF.

By its share, this clonotype is medium-sized. CDR3 in amino acids: CASSFPGSKTEAFF. The CDR3 DNA reads TGTGCCAGCAGCTTCCCCGGGTCGAAAACTGAAGCTTTCTTT. The gene calls are TRBV7-8 and TRBJ1-1; D is unclear. V dropped 3 bases and J dropped 5 bases, with 13 bases sitting between them. The CDR3 extends over 14 amino acids. The germline CDR1 and CDR2 sequences are SGHVS and FQNEAQ.

The rearrangement joins TRBV28 to TRBJ2-5; D is perhaps TRBD2 (6 bases). Per the germline V gene, CDR1 is MDHEN and CDR2 is SYDVKM. Trimming took off 3 bases at V and 5 bases at J, with 16 bases between the two ends. The CDR3 spans 15 residues. The CDR3 DNA reads as TGTGCCAGCAGTTTTGAGACGGGGGTTCGTGAGACCCAGTACTTC. It encodes CASSFETGVRETQYF.

This clonotype was picked up a small number of times. The chain joins TRBV29-1 to TRBJ1-3, with TRBD1 identical over 9 bases. CDR1 is SQVTM and CDR2 is ANQGSEA in the germline V gene. The CDR3 contains 16 residues. J gave up 2 bases and V 5 bases, and 10 bases lay outside the gene matches. The CDR3 region has the DNA TGCAGCGTTCTTGACCAGACAGGGGGGACTGGAAACACCATATATTTT. It is translated as CSVLDQTGGTGNTIYF.